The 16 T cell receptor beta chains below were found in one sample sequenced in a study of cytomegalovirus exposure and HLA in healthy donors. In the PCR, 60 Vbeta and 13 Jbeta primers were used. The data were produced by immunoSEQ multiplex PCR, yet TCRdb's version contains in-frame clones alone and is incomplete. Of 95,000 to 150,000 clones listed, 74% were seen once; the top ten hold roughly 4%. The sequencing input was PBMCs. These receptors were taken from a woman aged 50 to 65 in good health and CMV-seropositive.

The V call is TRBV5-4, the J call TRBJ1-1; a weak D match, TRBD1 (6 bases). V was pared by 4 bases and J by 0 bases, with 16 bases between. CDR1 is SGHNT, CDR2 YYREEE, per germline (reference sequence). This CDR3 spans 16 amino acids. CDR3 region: CASSQDNRVLNTEAFF. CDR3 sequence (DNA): TGTGCCAGCAGCCAAGACAACAGGGTGTTGAACACTGAAGCTTTCTTT.

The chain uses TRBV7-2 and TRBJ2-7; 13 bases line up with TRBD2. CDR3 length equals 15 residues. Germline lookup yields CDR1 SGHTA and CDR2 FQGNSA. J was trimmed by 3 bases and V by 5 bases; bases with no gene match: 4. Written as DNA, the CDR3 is TGTGCCAGCAGCGCGACTAGCGGGGGGATCTACGAGCAGTACTTC. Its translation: CASSATSGGIYEQYF.

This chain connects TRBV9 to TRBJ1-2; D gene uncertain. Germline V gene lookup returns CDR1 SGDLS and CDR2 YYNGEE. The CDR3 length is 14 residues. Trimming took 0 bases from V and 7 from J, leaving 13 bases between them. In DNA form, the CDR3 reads TGTGCCAGCAGCGTAGGTTGGCCCCCTGGTGGCTACACCTTC. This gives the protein CASSVGWPPGGYTF. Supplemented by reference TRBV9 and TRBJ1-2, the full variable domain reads DSGVTQTPKHLITATGQRVTLRCSPRSGDLSVYWYQQSLDQGLQFLIQYYNGEERAKGNILERFSAQQFPDLHSELNLSSLELGDSALYFCASSVGWPPGGYTFGSGTRLTVV.

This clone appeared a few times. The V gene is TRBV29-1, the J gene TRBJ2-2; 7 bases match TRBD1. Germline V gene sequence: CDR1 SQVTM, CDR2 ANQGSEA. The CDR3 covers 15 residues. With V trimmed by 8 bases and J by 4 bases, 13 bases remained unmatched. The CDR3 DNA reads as TGCAGCCCCTCCTACGGGACAGCTGCCACCGGGGAGCTGTTTTTT. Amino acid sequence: CSPSYGTAATGELFF.

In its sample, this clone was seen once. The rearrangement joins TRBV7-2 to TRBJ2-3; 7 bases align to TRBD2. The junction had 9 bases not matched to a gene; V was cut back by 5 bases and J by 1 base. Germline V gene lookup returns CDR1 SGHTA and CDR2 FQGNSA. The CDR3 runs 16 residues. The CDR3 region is CASSIPGGSGTDTQYF. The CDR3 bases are TGTGCCAGCAGCATACCGGGAGGTAGTGGCACAGATACGCAGTATTTT.

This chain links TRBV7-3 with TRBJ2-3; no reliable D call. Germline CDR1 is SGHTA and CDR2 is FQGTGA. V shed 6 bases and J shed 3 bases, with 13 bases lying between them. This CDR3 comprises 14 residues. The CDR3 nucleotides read TGTGCCAGCAGTAGATCCGGGTCGACAGATACGCAGTATTTT. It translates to CASSRSGSTDTQYF.

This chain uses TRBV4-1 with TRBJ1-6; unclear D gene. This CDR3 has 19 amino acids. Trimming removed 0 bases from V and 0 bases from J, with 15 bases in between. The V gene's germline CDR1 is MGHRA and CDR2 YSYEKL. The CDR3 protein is CASSQDLSLGSSYNSPLHF. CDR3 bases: TGCGCCAGCAGCCAAGATCTCTCCCTGGGGAGCTCCTATAATTCACCCCTCCACTTT.

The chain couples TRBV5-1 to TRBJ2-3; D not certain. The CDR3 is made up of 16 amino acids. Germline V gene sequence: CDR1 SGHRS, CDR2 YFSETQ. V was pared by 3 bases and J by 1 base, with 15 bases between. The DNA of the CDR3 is TGCGCCAGCAGCTCTAATACCGGGTGGGGCACAGATACGCAGTATTTT. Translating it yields CASSSNTGWGTDTQYF.

The DNA for the CDR3 is TGTGCCAGCAGCTTTCAGTCGAACACTGAAGCTTTCTTT. Encoded protein: CASSFQSNTEAFF. The rearrangement links TRBV7-3 to TRBJ1-1; D not certain. The V gene's germline CDR1 is SGHTA and CDR2 FQGTGA. Trimming cost V 3 bases and J 1 base, with 6 bases left between them. This CDR3 has 13 residues.

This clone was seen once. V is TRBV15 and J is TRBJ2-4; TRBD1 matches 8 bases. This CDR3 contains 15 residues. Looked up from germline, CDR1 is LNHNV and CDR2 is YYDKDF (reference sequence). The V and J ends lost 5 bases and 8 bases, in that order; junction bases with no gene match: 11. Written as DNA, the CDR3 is TGTGCCACCAGCGGTGGCAGGGGGCTAGGAGACATTCAGTACTTC. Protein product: CATSGGRGLGDIQYF.

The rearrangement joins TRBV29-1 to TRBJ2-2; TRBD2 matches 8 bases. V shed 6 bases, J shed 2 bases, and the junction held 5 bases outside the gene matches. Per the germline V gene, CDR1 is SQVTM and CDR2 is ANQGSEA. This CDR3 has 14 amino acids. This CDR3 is CSVTGTSNTGELFF. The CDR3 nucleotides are TGCAGCGTGACCGGGACTAGTAACACCGGGGAGCTGTTTTTT.

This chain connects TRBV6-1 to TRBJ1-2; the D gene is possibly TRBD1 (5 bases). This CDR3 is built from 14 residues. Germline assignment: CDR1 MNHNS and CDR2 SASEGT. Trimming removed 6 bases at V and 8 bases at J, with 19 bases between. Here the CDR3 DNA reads TGTGCCAGCAGGGTAGACAGAGCCGTGGGGGGCTACACCTTC. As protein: CASRVDRAVGGYTF.

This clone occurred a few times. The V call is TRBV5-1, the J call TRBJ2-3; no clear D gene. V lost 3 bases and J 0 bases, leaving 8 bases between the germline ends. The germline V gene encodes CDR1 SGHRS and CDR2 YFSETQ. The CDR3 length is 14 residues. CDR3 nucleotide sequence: TGCGCCAGCAGCTCCGACTCTAGCACAGATACGCAGTATTTT. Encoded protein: CASSSDSSTDTQYF.

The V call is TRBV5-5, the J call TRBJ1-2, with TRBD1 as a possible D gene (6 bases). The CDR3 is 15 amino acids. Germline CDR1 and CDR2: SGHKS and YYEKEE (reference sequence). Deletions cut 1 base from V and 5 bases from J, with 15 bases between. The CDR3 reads CASSLTSGGVYGYTF. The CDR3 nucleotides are TGTGCCAGCAGCTTGACGAGCGGGGGCGTATATGGCTACACCTTC.

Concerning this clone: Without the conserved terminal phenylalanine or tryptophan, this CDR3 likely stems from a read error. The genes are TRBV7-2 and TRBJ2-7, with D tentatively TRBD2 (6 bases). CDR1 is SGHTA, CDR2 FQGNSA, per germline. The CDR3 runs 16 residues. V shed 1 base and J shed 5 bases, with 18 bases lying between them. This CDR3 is CASSLDSGGSGDEQYL. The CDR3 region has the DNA TGTGCCAGCAGCTTAGATTCGGGCGGCTCGGGGGACGAGCAGTACCTC.

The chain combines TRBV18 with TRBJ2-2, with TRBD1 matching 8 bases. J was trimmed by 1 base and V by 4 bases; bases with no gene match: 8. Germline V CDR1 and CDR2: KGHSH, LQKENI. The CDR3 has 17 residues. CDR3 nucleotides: TGTGCCAGCTCACAAATCACCGGGACAGGGAACACCGGGGAGCTGTTTTTT. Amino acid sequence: CASSQITGTGNTGELFF.